This TCR delta chain derives from a study of gamma-delta T cells after stem cell transplantation. V lost 1 base and J lost 0; bases outside the gene matches: 29. The germline gives CDR1 TSWWSYY, CDR2 QGS. This CDR3 contains 24 residues. TCRdb reanalysed the RT-PCR reads via CATT. This table holds approximately 1,400 delta-chain clones, roughly 14% found once. The sample holds a few counts of this clone. The clonotype originates from a human donor. It is not recorded whose cells these are; they may come from a transplant donor. The sequencing input was gamma-delta T cells. The chain is built from TRDV1 and TRDJ1; TRDD3 matches at 7 bases. The CDR3 nucleotides read TGTGCTCTTGGGGAACGGTACCAACCAACCTACTTCAACTCGTTTCTGGGGGACACCGATAAACTCATCTTT. Translation gives CALGERYQPTYFNSFLGDTDKLIF.